This entry concerns a single TCR beta chain. This sample is drawn from a study of control samples from healthy donors and cancer patients. Some clones are missing from TCRdb's copy, which holds only in-frame ones; the method was immunoSEQ multiplex PCR. Of under 95,000 clones in the sample, around four fifths are singletons; the top ten hold over 13%. The specimen was blood. The receptor was derived from a man aged 50-59 years in good health.

The CDR3 spells CASNPGQGVYEQYF. The CDR3 DNA reads TGCGCCAGTAACCCGGGACAAGGTGTCTACGAGCAGTACTTC. The rearrangement links TRBV5-1 to TRBJ2-7, with a possible D match to TRBD1 (6 bases). CDR1 is SGHRS and CDR2 is YFSETQ in the germline V gene. This CDR3 is 14 amino acids long. Trimming left V 8 bases short and J 3 bases short, with 18 bases between.